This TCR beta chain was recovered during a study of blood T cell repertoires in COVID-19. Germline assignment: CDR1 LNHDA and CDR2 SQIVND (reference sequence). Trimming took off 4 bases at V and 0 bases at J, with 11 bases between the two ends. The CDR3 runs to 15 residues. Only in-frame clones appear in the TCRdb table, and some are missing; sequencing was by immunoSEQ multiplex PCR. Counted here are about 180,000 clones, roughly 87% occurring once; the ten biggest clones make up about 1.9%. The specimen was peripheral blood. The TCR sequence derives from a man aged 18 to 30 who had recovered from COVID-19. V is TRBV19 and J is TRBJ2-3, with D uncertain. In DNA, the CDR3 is TGTGCCAGTAGTACGCGCACCGGTAGCACAGATACGCAGTATTTT. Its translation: CASSTRTGSTDTQYF.